These T cell receptor beta chains were read from a single sample in a study of blood T cell repertoires in COVID-19. Libraries were prepared by immunoSEQ multiplex PCR; TCRdb keeps only in-frame clonotypes and omits some of them. Altogether some 31,000 clones are present, 93% being singletons, with the ten largest covering roughly 5.2%. Sequencing used peripheral blood. The source of these receptors is a human donor in a cohort sampled during active COVID-19. Both conserved end residues are part of each CDR3. A D gene is named only where the DNA matches it firmly. For some rows the clone size is stated as once, few or many, or as a class when expanded; others skip it.

clone size: -; D gene: -; J gene: TRBJ2-1; V gene: TRBV2; CDR3 DNA: TGTGCCAGCACGGGTACAGGGAAGGGTTGGCGGGAGCTCAACAATGAGCAGTTCTTC; CDR3 protein: CASTGTGKGWRELNNEQFF
clone size: once; D gene: -; J gene: TRBJ2-7; V gene: TRBV19; CDR3 DNA: TGTGCCAGTAGTAACAGACACCAACCCTACGAGCAGTACTTC; CDR3 protein: CASSNRHQPYEQYF
clone size: -; D gene: -; J gene: TRBJ2-1; V gene: TRBV15; CDR3 DNA: TGTGCCACCAGCAGAGAACACTTCGCCGGGAGTACCAATGAGCAGTTCTTC; CDR3 protein: CATSREHFAGSTNEQFF
clone size: -; D gene: TRBD1; J gene: TRBJ1-1; V gene: TRBV5-4; CDR3 DNA: TGTGCCAGCGGTTGGGGACAGGGTGACACTGAAGCTTTCTTT; CDR3 protein: CASGWGQGDTEAFF
clone size: -; D gene: TRBD2; J gene: TRBJ2-1; V gene: TRBV5-4; CDR3 DNA: TGTGCCAGCAGCACCGGGACTAGCCGTATCTCCTACAATGAGCAGTTCTTC; CDR3 protein: CASSTGTSRISYNEQFF
clone size: -; D gene: -; J gene: TRBJ2-3; V gene: TRBV6-4; CDR3 DNA: TGTGCCAGCAGTGACTCCACAGGGTCCACAGATACGCAGTATTTT; CDR3 protein: CASSDSTGSTDTQYF
clone size: -; D gene: -; J gene: TRBJ2-5; V gene: TRBV5-1; CDR3 DNA: TGCGCCAGCAGCTTGGCTTTAGCGGTGGGAAGAGAGACCCAGTACTTC; CDR3 protein: CASSLALAVGRETQYF
clone size: -; D gene: TRBD2; J gene: TRBJ2-2; V gene: TRBV27; CDR3 DNA: TGTGCCAGCAGTCCACTTGGGCGGGGGGCGAACACCGGGGAGCTGTTTTTT; CDR3 protein: CASSPLGRGANTGELFF
clone size: -; D gene: -; J gene: TRBJ2-5; V gene: TRBV20-1; CDR3 DNA: TGCAGTGCCCAACAAGAGACCCAGTACTTC; CDR3 protein: CSAQQETQYF
clone size: -; D gene: TRBD1; J gene: TRBJ1-5; V gene: TRBV5-8; CDR3 DNA: TGTGCCAGCAGCTTGGACAGGGGTCAGCCCCAGCATTTT; CDR3 protein: CASSLDRGQPQHF
clone size: -; D gene: -; J gene: TRBJ1-1; V gene: TRBV6-4; CDR3 DNA: TGTGCCAGCAGTTCTAGCTCCTCGAACACTGAAGCTTTCTTT; CDR3 protein: CASSSSSSNTEAFF
clone size: -; D gene: TRBD2; J gene: TRBJ2-1; V gene: TRBV18; CDR3 DNA: TGTGCCAGCTCACCACCTTACGACGGGAGGGGAGAGCAGTTCTTC; CDR3 protein: CASSPPYDGRGEQFF
clone size: -; D gene: -; J gene: TRBJ1-1; V gene: TRBV11-3; CDR3 DNA: TGTGCCAGCGGAGGAGGGGTGAACACTGAAGCTTTCTTT; CDR3 protein: CASGGGVNTEAFF
clone size: -; D gene: -; J gene: TRBJ2-1; V gene: TRBV10-2; CDR3 DNA: TGCGCCAGTGAAAGCCGAGGCTCCTACAATGAGCAGTTCTTC; CDR3 protein: CASESRGSYNEQFF